Below are 28 T cell receptor beta chains sequenced from a single sample in a study of cytomegalovirus exposure and HLA in healthy donors. The table came from immunoSEQ multiplex PCR; TCRdb's copy has only in-frame clones and leaves some out. The data contain about 130,000 clones, 95% to 97% of them seen just once; the ten biggest clones take up about 1.7%. Material for sequencing was PBMCs. The origin of the receptors is a man younger than 30 in good health and CMV-seronegative.

The CDR3 protein is CASSLRDDQPQHF. CDR3 DNA sequence: TGTGCCAGCAGCTTGCGGGATGATCAGCCCCAGCATTTT. The V call is TRBV7-2, the J call TRBJ1-5, with D hard to call. This CDR3 contains 13 residues. The germline V and J ends were trimmed by 3 bases and 5 bases, with 8 bases remaining between them. Germline V gene sequence: CDR1 SGHTA, CDR2 FQGNSA. The variable domain in full, with the rest retrieved from reference TRBV7-2 and TRBJ1-5, is GAGVSQSPSNKVTEKGKDVELRCDPISGHTALYWYRQSLGQGLEFLIYFQGNSAPDKSGLPSDRFSAERTGGSVSTLTIQRTQQEDSAVYLCASSLRDDQPQHFGDGTRLSIL.

The rearrangement links TRBV30 to TRBJ2-1; 9 nucleotides align to TRBD2. After removal of 2 bases from V and 10 bases from J, the junction contained 6 bases not matched to a gene. The CDR3 runs to 13 residues. The V gene's germline CDR1 is GTSNPN and CDR2 SVGIG (reference sequence). The CDR3 region has the DNA TGTGCCTGGAGTATCGGGACTAGCAGGGAGCAGTTCTTC. Translated: CAWSIGTSREQFF.

This chain joins TRBV5-1 and TRBJ2-3, with D maybe TRBD1 (6 bases). The CDR3 covers 16 residues. Germline CDR1 is SGHRS and CDR2 is YFSETQ. Trimming took off 2 bases at V and 1 base at J, with 14 bases between the two ends. The CDR3 region has the DNA TGCGCCAGCAGCTTAGGACAGCTGCTAGGCACAGATACGCAGTATTTT. Translation: CASSLGQLLGTDTQYF.

This chain links TRBV9 with TRBJ2-7; the match to TRBD2 covers 9 bases. V was pared by 0 bases and J by 3 bases, with 4 bases of the junction left unmatched. The CDR3 contains 15 residues. The germline CDR1 and CDR2 sequences are SGDLS and YYNGEE. The CDR3 is CASSVVTSGCYEQYF. The CDR3 DNA is TGTGCCAGCAGCGTAGTTACTAGCGGGTGCTACGAGCAGTACTTC.

The chain joins TRBV7-3 to TRBJ2-7; 9 bases are shared with TRBD1. Germline V gives CDR1 SGHTA, CDR2 FQGTGA. The CDR3 is made up of 14 amino acids. V gave up 5 bases and J gave up 5 bases; unmatched junction bases: 7. CDR3 in amino acids: CASSLTGGIDEQYF. In DNA, the CDR3 is TGTGCCAGCAGCCTCACAGGGGGCATCGACGAGCAGTACTTC. The full variable domain, in which reference TRBV7-3 and TRBJ2-7 provide the parts outside the CDR3, is GAGVSQTPSNKVTEKGKYVELRCDPISGHTALYWYRQSLGQGPEFLIYFQGTGAADDSGLPNDRFFAVRPEGSVSTLKIQRTERGDSAVYLCASSLTGGIDEQYFGPGTRLTVT.

The chain carries TRBV9 and TRBJ2-5; TRBD2 might be the D (5 bases). The V gene's germline CDR1 is SGDLS and CDR2 YYNGEE. V dropped 0 bases and J dropped 2 bases, with 11 bases sitting between them. The CDR3 loop spans 15 amino acids. CDR3 sequence reads: CASSVAGTGQETQYF. CDR3 DNA sequence: TGTGCCAGCAGCGTAGCAGGAACGGGGCAAGAGACCCAGTACTTC.

The rearrangement joins TRBV5-4 to TRBJ1-2; D possibly corresponds to TRBD1 (5 bases). Trimming took 5 bases from V and 1 from J, leaving 18 bases between them. CDR3 size: 16 residues. Germline V CDR1 and CDR2: SGHNT, YYREEE (reference sequence). The CDR3 spells CASRRGPAEDNYGYTF. CDR3 nucleotides: TGTGCCAGCAGGCGGGGCCCGGCCGAGGATAACTATGGCTACACCTTC.

The chain couples TRBV18 to TRBJ2-5; 9 nucleotides match TRBD1. After removal of 3 bases from V and 4 bases from J, the junction contained 9 bases not matched to a gene. This CDR3 contains 16 residues. Germline lookup yields CDR1 KGHSH and CDR2 LQKENI. The CDR3 bases are TGTGCCAGCTCACCGATGGGACAGGGACTCGGAGAGACCCAGTACTTC. It is translated as CASSPMGQGLGETQYF.

This chain uses TRBV11-3 with TRBJ1-1; 10 nucleotides line up with TRBD1. In germline, CDR1 is SGHNT, CDR2 YENEEA. The CDR3 runs 16 residues. J lost 4 bases, V lost 2 bases, and 7 bases had no gene match. CDR3 DNA sequence: TGTGCCAGCAGCTTAAGGGACAGGGGTGCGGTCACTGAAGCTTTCTTT. This encodes CASSLRDRGAVTEAFF.

V gene TRBV11-1 combines with J gene TRBJ2-7, with 8 bases lining up with TRBD1. The CDR3 runs 14 residues. V was pared by 7 bases and J by 4 bases, with 9 bases of the junction left unmatched. CDR1 and CDR2 from the germline V gene are SGHAT and FQDESV (reference sequence). This CDR3 is CASTSDRVGYEQYF. The CDR3 coding sequence is TGTGCCAGCACCTCGGACAGGGTCGGGTACGAGCAGTACTTC.

The gene calls are TRBV12-2 and TRBJ2-3; the table assigns TRBD2, which was not confirmed against the DNA. TRBV12-2 represents a pseudogene. The length of the CDR3 is 18 residues. The CDR3 spells CASRLARTDDNRTDTQYF. DNA of the CDR3: TGTGCAAGTCGCTTAGCTAGGACTGACGATAACCGCACAGATACGCAGTATTTT.

The rearrangement uses TRBV6-6 and TRBJ2-7, with a possible D match to TRBD2 (5 bases). The CDR3 is 15 residues long. The germline V gene encodes CDR1 MNHNY and CDR2 SVGAGI (reference sequence). The V gene lost 2 bases and the J gene lost 3 bases, with 14 bases spanning the gap. The CDR3 DNA is TGTGCCAGCAGTTACGACCCAGCGGCGAACTACGAGCAGTACTTC. Translating it yields CASSYDPAANYEQYF.

This chain uses TRBV5-6 with TRBJ2-7; 8 positions match TRBD2. The CDR3 contains 14 residues. Germline V CDR1 and CDR2: SGHDT, YYEEEE. V lost 4 bases to trimming and J lost 4 bases; unmatched junction nucleotides: 7. CDR3 sequence (DNA): TGTGCCAGCAGCCCCAGCGGGAGTCAGTACGAGCAGTACTTC. Its protein is CASSPSGSQYEQYF.

This chain connects TRBV9 to TRBJ1-5, with D possibly matching TRBD1 (6 bases). Germline V gene sequence: CDR1 SGDLS, CDR2 YYNGEE. Trimming cost V 0 bases and J 5 bases, with 9 bases left between them. The CDR3 runs to 14 residues. CDR3 sequence (DNA): TGTGCCAGCAGCGTAGGACAGGCCTATCAGCCCCAGCATTTT. Its protein is CASSVGQAYQPQHF.

The genes are TRBV4-3 and TRBJ2-2; the D gene is possibly TRBD2 (6 bases). Germline V gene lookup returns CDR1 LGHNA and CDR2 YSLEER. Trimming left V 1 base short and J 4 bases short, with 10 bases between. The CDR3 spans 15 residues. CDR3 DNA: TGCGCCAGCAGCCAAGCCGGGGGTTTCACCGGGGAGCTGTTTTTT. Translating it yields CASSQAGGFTGELFF.

CDR3 sequence (DNA): TGCAGCGTTGCGGCAGGGGTGAGCACAGATACGCAGTATTTT. It translates to CSVAAGVSTDTQYF. The rearrangement joins TRBV29-1 to TRBJ2-3; possible D gene TRBD1, 6 bases. V was shortened by 4 bases and J by 0 bases, with 11 bases between the two germline ends. There are 14 residues in the CDR3. CDR1 SQVTM and CDR2 ANQGSEA come from the germline V gene.

In DNA, the CDR3 is TGTGCCAGCAGTTTCGGTCTTAACACTGAAGCTTTCTTT. Its translation is CASSFGLNTEAFF. The chain is built from TRBV28 and TRBJ1-1; D call uncertain. Germline V gives CDR1 MDHEN, CDR2 SYDVKM. This CDR3 has 13 residues. Trimming took 3 bases from V and 2 from J, leaving 7 bases between them.

The gene calls are TRBV27 and TRBJ1-1; D is perhaps TRBD1 (5 bases). The ends were cut back, 3 bases at V and 8 bases at J, with 13 bases in the middle. CDR3 length equals 13 residues. Germline V gene lookup returns CDR1 MNHEY and CDR2 SMNVEV (reference sequence). CDR3 region: CASSFPRGGEAFF. The CDR3 nucleotides are TGTGCCAGCAGTTTCCCGAGGGGAGGGGAAGCTTTCTTT.

The V gene is TRBV7-9, the J gene TRBJ1-4; the D is unclear. The V and J ends lost 1 base and 5 bases respectively, with 11 bases between them. There are 15 residues in the CDR3. The germline V gene has CDR1 SEHNR and CDR2 FQNEAQ (reference sequence). CDR3 sequence (DNA): TGTGCCAGCAGCTTAGGACAACTCGGCAATGAAAAACTGTTTTTT. It specifies CASSLGQLGNEKLFF.

The chain recombines TRBV18 with TRBJ1-1, with 7 bases aligning to TRBD1. CDR1 KGHSH and CDR2 LQKENI come from the germline V gene. This CDR3 region has 14 residues. Trimming cost V 5 bases and J 4 bases; bases outside gene matches: 7. The DNA for the CDR3 is TGTGCCAGCTCAGAGAGGGGGCAGGGCACTGAAGCTTTCTTT. Amino acid sequence: CASSERGQGTEAFF.

The chain is built from TRBV28 and TRBJ2-3; TRBD2 aligns across 11 bases. The CDR3 has 17 residues. Germline V gene data show CDR1 as MDHEN and CDR2 as SYDVKM. The trim removed 4 bases at V and 3 bases at J, leaving 9 bases unmatched. This CDR3 reads CASSSPTSGIRTDTQYF. The CDR3 DNA is TGTGCCAGCAGTTCACCGACTAGCGGGATTCGAACAGATACGCAGTATTTT.

This clone was seen a single time. This chain uses TRBV7-2 with TRBJ1-5; D may be TRBD1 (5 bases). This CDR3 has 15 residues. Germline V gene data show CDR1 as SGHTA and CDR2 as FQGNSA. V lost 5 bases and J 1 base, leaving 12 bases between the germline ends. CDR3 amino acids: CASSPRGGSNQPQHF. In DNA, the CDR3 is TGTGCCAGCAGCCCCCGTGGGGGGAGCAATCAGCCCCAGCATTTT.

This clone was seen once. This chain joins TRBV25-1 and TRBJ1-2; D possibly corresponds to TRBD1 (6 bases). Germline V lookup: CDR1 MGHDK, CDR2 SYGVNS. Deletions cut 4 bases from V and 8 bases from J, with 20 bases between. There are 15 residues in the CDR3. CDR3 nucleotide sequence: TGTGCCAGCAGTGGGTTGGACAGTCCTTTTTGGGGCTACACCTTC. Protein sequence: CASSGLDSPFWGYTF.

This clone has just one count. The chain joins TRBV5-4 to TRBJ2-5, with a possible D match to TRBD2 (6 bases). The germline gives CDR1 SGHNT, CDR2 YYREEE (reference sequence). CDR3 length equals 15 residues. Trimming stripped 4 bases from V and 5 bases from J, with 18 bases between. CDR3 in DNA: TGTGCCAGCAGCGCCTCCGGGACTTCGGGGGAGACCCAGTACTTC. It encodes CASSASGTSGETQYF. Looking up the rest from reference TRBV5-4 and TRBJ2-5 gives the full variable domain: ETGVTQSPTHLIKTRGQQVTLRCSSQSGHNTVSWYQQALGQGPQFIFQYYREEENGRGNFPPRFSGLQFPNYSSELNVNALELDDSALYLCASSASGTSGETQYFGPGTRLLVL.

The chain is built from TRBV5-1 and TRBJ1-1, with D unclear. The CDR3 contains 13 residues. Germline-derived CDR1 and CDR2 are SGHRS and YFSETQ. V was clipped by 0 bases and J by 0 bases, with 3 bases between them. CDR3 protein: CASSLVVNTEAFF. The CDR3 DNA is TGCGCCAGCAGCTTGGTAGTGAACACTGAAGCTTTCTTT.

The chain uses TRBV28 and TRBJ1-2, with TRBD1 as a possible D gene (6 bases). Trimming took off 7 bases at V and 2 bases at J, with 17 bases between the two ends. The germline V gene encodes CDR1 MDHEN and CDR2 SYDVKM. The CDR3 covers 15 residues. The CDR3 sequence is CASTPPHTGNYGYTF. The CDR3 DNA follows: TGTGCCAGCACCCCACCCCATACAGGGAACTATGGCTACACCTTC.

The CDR3 nucleotides read TGTGCCAGCAGCTTATACTCGGGAGGGAACACTGAAGCTTTCTTT. Its translation: CASSLYSGGNTEAFF. The chain joins TRBV7-3 to TRBJ1-1; D unclear. The length of the CDR3 is 15 residues. Trimming took 2 bases from V and 1 from J, leaving 11 bases between them. The germline CDR1 and CDR2 sequences are SGHTA and FQGTGA.

This chain uses TRBV19 with TRBJ1-4, with 7 positions matching TRBD1. This CDR3 is 14 amino acids long. J gave up 8 bases and V 3 bases, and 6 bases lay outside the gene matches. Germline V gives CDR1 LNHDA, CDR2 SQIVND (reference sequence). The CDR3 spells CASSIPQGGEKLFF. The CDR3 region has the DNA TGTGCCAGTAGTATCCCCCAGGGGGGCGAAAAACTGTTTTTT.